The rows below give T cell receptor beta chains drawn from one sample of a study of blood T cells in healthy people across ages. Via MiXCR, TCRdb re-called the 5' RACE reads, giving one row per CDR3 protein. The sample holds over a million distinct CDR3 sequences, approximately 59% seen once. The sequencing input was blood. The receptor source for this set is a man between 18 and 35 years old in good health. The CDR3 runs from the conserved cysteine through the conserved F or W. The order of the fields is J gene, V gene, CDR3 protein.

>TRBJ2-3|TRBV29-1
CSVEGQGVTDTQYF
>TRBJ1-2|TRBV7-9
CASTMVGDSDRYGYTF
>TRBJ1-4|TRBV4-2
CASSKARLINEKLFF
>TRBJ2-7|TRBV7-9
CASQDSVYYEQYF
>TRBJ2-1|TRBV27
CASTTSYNEQFF
>TRBJ2-3|TRBV4-1
CASSQGGADTDTQYF
>TRBJ2-3|TRBV20-1
CSATSAVDGTDTQYF
>TRBJ2-7|TRBV12-3/TRBV12-4
CATCRDLSYEQYF
>TRBJ2-1|TRBV7-2
CASSSPDSGAVTPNEQFF
>TRBJ1-3|TRBV6-1
CASIVGVGNTIYF
>NA|TRBV20-1
CSAPEGDPTLAYNEQYF
>TRBJ2-2|TRBV24-1
CATHPGQGGTGELFF
>TRBJ2-5|TRBV5-6
CASSLVRGSGQYF
>TRBJ2-3|TRBV27
CASSPSTSGGVDSQYF
>TRBJ2-7|TRBV5-1
CASSPGSYEQYF
>TRBJ1-4|TRBV20-1
CSARGRTDTEKLFF
>TRBJ1-1|TRBV4-3
CASSQVVQSGTEAFF
>TRBJ1-6|TRBV6-5
CASSYSSIPYNSPLHF
>TRBJ2-5|TRBV7-2
CASSLFGGGSPETQYF
>TRBJ2-1|TRBV10-3
CAISESPHGNEQFF
>TRBJ2-7|TRBV3-1
CASSRTGTSGRAYEQYF
>TRBJ2-3|TRBV28
CASSTTGQTSTDTQYF
>TRBJ2-5|TRBV6-6
CASRRTSGNDGTQYF
>TRBJ1-2|TRBV21-1
CASSRRTESHRPANYGYTF
>TRBJ1-2|TRBV3-1
CASSTTGVRGYTF
>NA|TRBV4-1
CASRDQALAGLEQYF
>NA|TRBV20-1
CSARIKGTSGSAHEQYF
>TRBJ2-7|TRBV27
CASSLNPTTGKFDEQYF
>TRBJ2-4|TRBV20-1
CSAYTADRAGVAKNIQYF
>TRBJ2-5|TRBV7-2
CASSLDLGQETQYF
>TRBJ2-5|TRBV19
CASSISIQETQYF
>TRBJ1-6|TRBV13
CASSFGFHYNSPLHF
>TRBJ2-7|TRBV5-1
CASSMRLAGGPPYEQYF
>TRBJ2-7|TRBV3-1
CASSQLLKRGLFEQYF
>TRBJ2-4|TRBV24-1
CATSDAGTGVSGQYF
>TRBJ2-7|TRBV6-1
CATAIRSPEEQYF
>NA|TRBV29-1
CSVEDEGNEQYF
>TRBJ2-3|TRBV4-3
CASSQGQGEADTQYF